The 14 T cell receptor beta chains presented below share a single source sample, sequenced in a study of response to subunit inactivated influenza vaccine. Each CDR3 protein is one row after TCRdb ran MiXCR on the RT-PCR reads. The sample contains under 500,000 distinct CDR3 sequences, 9.5% to 12% of which appear only once. The sequencing here drew on PBMCs from blood, taken 35 to 45 days after vaccination. The receptors come from a man between 50 and 59 years old who received an inactivated influenza vaccine.

The V gene is TRBV27, the J gene TRBJ2-3; D remains ambiguous. Trimming cost V 5 bases and J 0 bases, with 9 bases left between them. CDR1 is MNHEY and CDR2 is SMNVEV in the germline V gene (reference sequence). The CDR3 is 14 residues long. CDR3 in DNA: TGTGCCAGCAGTAAGACTGCTAGCACAGATACGCAGTATTTT. Translated: CASSKTASTDTQYF.

This clonotype was seen repeatedly, ten times or more. This rearrangement joins TRBV29-1 to TRBJ2-7; D unclear. CDR3 size: 13 residues. Germline values: CDR1 SQVTM, CDR2 ANQGSEA. Trimming cost V 7 bases and J 0 bases, with 13 bases left between them. CDR3 region: CSGIDAGSYEQYF. CDR3 nucleotide sequence: TGCAGCGGGATAGATGCCGGCTCCTACGAGCAGTACTTC.

This clonotype was seen at least ten times. The chain couples TRBV7-2 to TRBJ2-5; no clear D gene. This CDR3 has 14 residues. Germline CDR1 SGHTA, CDR2 FQGNSA. The V end lost 2 bases, the J end lost 2 bases, and 9 bases lay between the germline ends. CDR3 in amino acids: CASSLSRDQETQYF. Here the CDR3 DNA reads TGTGCCAGCAGCTTAAGTAGGGATCAAGAGACCCAGTACTTC.

The chain uses TRBV13 and TRBJ2-5; the D gene could be TRBD1 or TRBD2 (5 bases each). In germline, CDR1 is PRHDT, CDR2 FYEKMQ (reference sequence). Trimming cost V 5 bases and J 4 bases, with 17 bases left between them. The CDR3 has 15 amino acids. CDR3 sequence: CASSLTPGRVETQYF. The DNA of the CDR3 is TGTGCCAGCAGCCTAACTCCGGGGCGCGTAGAGACCCAGTACTTC.

V and J are TRBV20-1 and TRBJ1-1; perhaps TRBD1 as D (6 bases). The CDR3 runs 16 residues. Germline values: CDR1 DFQATT, CDR2 SNEGSKA (reference sequence). V gave up 2 bases and J gave up 1 base, with 17 bases separating them. CDR3 amino acids: CSARNLYTQGNTEAFF. CDR3 nucleotide sequence: TGCAGTGCTAGAAACTTATACACACAGGGGAACACTGAAGCTTTCTTT.

The table lists this clonotype with many counts. This chain connects TRBV20-1 to TRBJ2-3, with unresolved D. The CDR3 covers 13 residues. The V end lost 1 base, the J end lost 5 bases, and 10 bases lay between the germline ends. Germline V lookup: CDR1 DFQATT, CDR2 SNEGSKA (reference sequence). The CDR3 DNA reads TGCAGTGCTAGAGTAGCAGTGAAAGATACGCAGTATTTT. Protein sequence: CSARVAVKDTQYF.

V is TRBV20-1 and J is TRBJ2-7, with D unresolved. CDR1 is DFQATT, CDR2 SNEGSKA, per germline (reference sequence). This CDR3 has 14 residues. V shed 3 bases and J shed 0 bases, with 12 bases lying between them. DNA of the CDR3: TGCAGTGCTAGTTATAGGGCGAGCTCCTACGAGCAGTACTTC. Protein product: CSASYRASSYEQYF.

Only one count was recorded for this clonotype. The chain joins TRBV11-2 to TRBJ2-7; 12 nucleotides line up with TRBD2. The V gene's germline CDR1 is SGHAT and CDR2 FQNNGV. There are 15 residues in the CDR3. Losses at the gene ends were 5 bases for V and 4 bases for J; bases not matched to a gene: 6. In DNA form, the CDR3 reads TGTGCCAGCAGCAAACTAGCGGGAGGATGGTACGAGCAGTACTTC. This codes for CASSKLAGGWYEQYF.

V gene TRBV5-1 combines with J gene TRBJ2-2, with TRBD1 matching over 10 bases. This CDR3 is 15 amino acids long. V lost 5 bases to trimming and J lost 3 bases; unmatched junction nucleotides: 4. Germline V gives CDR1 SGHRS, CDR2 YFSETQ. The CDR3 sequence: CASRPGTGDTGELFF. For the CDR3, the DNA is TGCGCCAGCAGACCCGGGACAGGGGACACCGGGGAGCTGTTTTTT.

This clonotype was counted ten times or more. The V and J genes are TRBV7-9 and TRBJ2-7, with TRBD2 matching over 9 bases. Trimming took 1 base from V and 3 from J; bases not matched to a gene: 1. CDR1 SEHNR and CDR2 FQNEAQ come from the germline V gene (reference sequence). The CDR3 is 14 amino acids. As DNA, the CDR3 is TGTGCCAGCAGCTTAGAAGCGGGAGGCTACGAGCAGTACTTC. It yields the protein CASSLEAGGYEQYF.

This clonotype showed up just a few times. The CDR3 DNA is TGTGCCAGCAGTGAATCCCCGGGCCCCTACGAGCAGTACTTC. Protein sequence: CASSESPGPYEQYF. The V and J genes are TRBV6-1 and TRBJ2-7; D not certain. This CDR3 has 14 amino acids. V shed 2 bases and J shed 2 bases, with 10 bases lying between them. Per germline, CDR1 MNHNS and CDR2 SASEGT.

This clonotype came up a few times. J is TRBJ2-5 and V is TRBV29-1; TRBD2 might be the D (5 bases). V shed 4 bases and J shed 2 bases, with 17 bases lying between them. Germline CDR1 reads SQVTM; CDR2 reads ANQGSEA. CDR3 length: 15 residues. The CDR3 spells CSVGFEGLIQETQYF. In nucleotides, the CDR3 is TGCAGCGTTGGGTTTGAGGGATTAATACAAGAGACCCAGTACTTC. The full variable domain, in which reference TRBV29-1 and TRBJ2-5 provide the parts outside the CDR3, is SAVISQKPSRDICQRGTSLTIQCQVDSQVTMMFWYRQQPGQSLTLIATANQGSEATYESGFVIDKFPISRPNLTFSTLTVSNMSPEDSSIYLCSVGFEGLIQETQYFGPGTRLLVL.

Here the CDR3 DNA reads TGTGCCAGCTCAGCCGGGACTCGACCCTCCTATCAGCCCCAGCATTTT. Its protein is CASSAGTRPSYQPQHF. The chain joins TRBV18 to TRBJ1-5, with TRBD1 as a possible D gene (5 bases). This CDR3 has 16 residues. V lost 5 bases and J 5 bases, leaving 19 bases between the germline ends. CDR1 is KGHSH, CDR2 LQKENI, per germline.

This sequence joins TRBV10-3 and TRBJ1-1; TRBD1 matches at 10 bases. Germline V gives CDR1 ENHRY, CDR2 SYGVKD. V dropped 6 bases and J dropped 5; count of bases not matched to a gene: 6. The CDR3 runs to 14 residues. CDR3 sequence reads: CAIREDRGRTEAFF. As DNA, the CDR3 is TGTGCCATCAGAGAAGACAGGGGGCGAACTGAAGCTTTCTTT.